Shown below are 10 T cell receptor beta chains from a single sample sequenced in a study of T cells in localized non-small cell lung cancer. Generated by immunoSEQ multiplex PCR, the TCRdb table keeps only in-frame clones and is missing some. In the table there are 55,000 to 65,000 clones, around 90% of which are singletons. Sequenced material: peripheral blood, taken before any cancer treatment. These receptors were obtained from a man aged 35 to 70 with stage I squamous cell lung carcinoma.

This sequence joins TRBV6-6 and TRBJ2-7, with D maybe TRBD2 (6 bases). The V gene's germline CDR1 is MNHNY and CDR2 SVGAGI (reference sequence). The CDR3 is 14 residues long. V lost 2 bases and J lost 2, with 10 bases in between. The CDR3 region is CASSYSGRTYEQYF. In DNA, the CDR3 is TGTGCCAGCAGTTACAGCGGGCGCACCTACGAGCAGTACTTC.

The rearrangement uses TRBV6-1 and TRBJ1-5; the D is unclear. The length of the CDR3 is 14 residues. Germline-derived CDR1 and CDR2 are MNHNS and SASEGT. V was clipped by 1 base and J by 6 bases, with 10 bases between them. The CDR3 DNA sequence: TGTGCCAGCAGTGAAGGGTGGCGGTTTCAGCCCCAGCATTTT. Translating gives CASSEGWRFQPQHF.

The CDR3 protein is CAILQGSYEQYF. CDR3 DNA sequence: TGTGCCATACTACAGGGTTCCTACGAGCAGTACTTC. The chain carries TRBV2 and TRBJ2-7, with a possible D match to TRBD1 (6 bases). The V gene lost 10 bases and the J gene lost 1 base, with 11 bases spanning the gap. The germline V gene encodes CDR1 SNHLY and CDR2 FYNNEI. CDR3 length: 12 residues.

The genes are TRBV6-5 and TRBJ1-2; 7 nucleotides agree with TRBD1. The germline CDR1 and CDR2 sequences are MNHEY and SVGAGI. The CDR3 consists of 15 residues. Trimming cost V 2 bases and J 3 bases; bases outside gene matches: 6. The CDR3 protein is CASSYRGRGDYGYTF. CDR3 bases: TGTGCCAGCAGTTACAGGGGGCGAGGCGACTATGGCTACACCTTC.

The rearrangement joins TRBV19 to TRBJ2-7, with 7 bases aligning to TRBD2. The ends lost 6 bases at V and 0 bases at J; junction bases unmatched: 11. The CDR3 spans 16 residues. The germline gives CDR1 LNHDA, CDR2 SQIVND (reference sequence). CDR3 nucleotides: TGTGCCAGTAGAAGGAGGGCGGGAGATCCCTCCTACGAGCAGTACTTC. It encodes CASRRRAGDPSYEQYF.

This clone was seen just once. The chain links TRBV7-8 to TRBJ2-7; 7 nucleotides match TRBD2. The V gene end was trimmed by 0 bases and the J gene end by 12 bases; junction bases not matched to a gene: 8. This CDR3 has 13 residues. Looked up from germline, CDR1 is SGHVS and CDR2 is FQNEAQ. The CDR3 protein is CASSLAGGDRGYF. CDR3 coding DNA: TGTGCCAGCAGCTTAGCGGGAGGGGATCGGGGGTACTTC.

The V gene is TRBV6-6, the J gene TRBJ1-1; D is ambiguous. Germline assignment: CDR1 MNHNY and CDR2 SVGAGI (reference sequence). V gave up 0 bases and J gave up 10 bases, with 6 bases separating them. There are 11 residues in the CDR3. The CDR3 loop reads CASSYSGRAFF. CDR3 nucleotide sequence: TGTGCCAGCAGTTACTCAGGGCGAGCTTTCTTT.

Here the CDR3 DNA reads TGTGCCAGCAGCAAAAGGACCTATTATCAGCCCCAGCATTTT. The encoded protein is CASSKRTYYQPQHF. The chain couples TRBV21-1 to TRBJ1-5. TRBV21-1 is a pseudogene segment. The CDR3 has 14 amino acids.

In its sample, this clone ranks as medium-sized. The chain uses TRBV5-1 and TRBJ2-7; D gene ambiguous. CDR1 and CDR2 (germline): SGHRS, YFSETQ. The CDR3 covers 13 residues. V was shortened by 5 bases and J by 2 bases, with 11 bases between the two germline ends. The CDR3 here is CASREHVAYEQYF. The CDR3 nucleotides are TGCGCCAGCAGGGAACACGTGGCCTACGAGCAGTACTTC. The full variable domain, with the rest looked up from reference TRBV5-1 and TRBJ2-7, is KAGVTQTPRYLIKTRGQQVTLSCSPISGHRSVSWYQQTPGQGLQFLFEYFSETQRNKGNFPGRFSGRQFSNSRSEMNVSTLELGDSALYLCASREHVAYEQYFGPGTRLTVT.

The rearrangement uses TRBV18 and TRBJ2-1, with TRBD2 matching 9 bases. After removal of 1 base from V and 7 bases from J, the junction contained 5 bases not matched to a gene. CDR1 and CDR2 (germline): KGHSH, LQKENI. The CDR3 is 15 residues long. CDR3 in amino acids: CASSPLAGEWNEQFF. The CDR3 coding sequence is TGTGCCAGCTCACCACTAGCGGGAGAGTGGAATGAGCAGTTCTTC.